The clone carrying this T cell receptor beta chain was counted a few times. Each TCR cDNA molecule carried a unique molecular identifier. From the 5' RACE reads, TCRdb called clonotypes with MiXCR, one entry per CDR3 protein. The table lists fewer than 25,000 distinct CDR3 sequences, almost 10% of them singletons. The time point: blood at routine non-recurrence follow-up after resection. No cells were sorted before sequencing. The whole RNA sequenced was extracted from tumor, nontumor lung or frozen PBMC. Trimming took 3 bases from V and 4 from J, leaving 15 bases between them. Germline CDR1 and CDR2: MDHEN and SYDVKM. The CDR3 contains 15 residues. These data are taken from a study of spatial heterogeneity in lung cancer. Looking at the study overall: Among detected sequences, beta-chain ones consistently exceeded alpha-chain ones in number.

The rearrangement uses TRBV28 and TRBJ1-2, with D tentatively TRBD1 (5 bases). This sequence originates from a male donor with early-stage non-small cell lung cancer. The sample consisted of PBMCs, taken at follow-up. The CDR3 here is CASSFQGGVFYGYTF. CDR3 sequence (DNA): TGTGCCAGCAGTTTCCAGGGAGGGGTATTCTATGGCTACACCTTC.